This TCR beta chain was obtained from a study of CD8+ T cells in alopecia areata (dated by TCRdb to between 2018 and 2020). Context from the whole study: Treated patients were enrolled in an open-label pilot trial of oral tofacitinib, 5 to 10 mg twice daily, for moderate-to-severe alopecia areata. High-throughput TCRbeta sequencing was used to examine T cell clonal expansion in alopecia areata in both the C3H/HeJ mouse model and human patients. On the human side, TCRbeta sequencing was run on scalp tissue and on sorted CD4+ and CD8+ peripheral blood T cells from healthy controls and from alopecia areata patients with either patchy or totalis/universalis disease. Tofacitinib-treated patients had biopsies at baseline and at 4 and 24 weeks of treatment, with a later scalp biopsy in several patients. Tofacitinib was given for 6 to 18 months, followed by 6 months of follow-up off drug to assess delayed response and recurrence. Scalp clonality was compared among normal scalp (n=4), patchy alopecia areata scalp (n=8), and alopecia totalis/universalis scalp (n=8). RNA came from the PAXgene miRNA kit for fixed scalp, the miRNeasy kit for PBMCs, and the RNeasy kit for mouse skin. TCRbeta CDR3 regions were amplified by immunoSEQ multiplex PCR using 35 Vbeta forward and 13 Jbeta reverse primers. Disease severity in treated patients was measured with the SALT score, which quantifies the percentage of affected scalp surface area.

Library preparation employed the immunoSEQ multiplex PCR assay. RNA was extracted from all samples and reverse transcribed into cDNA as template for TCR sequencing. SuperScript III was used for first-strand cDNA synthesis, primed with a 2:1 mix of oligo-dT and random hexamers. A synthetic immune receptor repertoire was used to gauge amplification bias, and whatever bias remained was removed computationally. Concerning the study's data processing: Raw reads were preprocessed for error removal, and CDR3 was defined according to IMGT conventions as running from the conserved cysteine to phenylalanine. Clonality was computed as 1 minus the Shannon entropy, with the entropy normalized by log2 of the number of productive unique TCRs. Whether scalp clones were CD4 or CD8 was inferred by matching scalp TCRbeta sequences against CD4 and CD8 repertoires sorted from blood. TCRdb stores this immuneACCESS table with in-frame sequences only. Part of the clones is absent; in the studies checked, under half of the shortfall reflects unresolved V genes, and no reason is known for the rest. V and J calls and clone size follow that table, whereas D and trimming were derived from the DNA. For this sample the table gives fewer than 250,000 clones, of which approximately 38% were detected only once. The top ten clonotypes cover about 0.48% of the sample.

General conclusions and limits of the study: Higher clonality and more expanded CD8+ clones were observed in lesional scalp than in normal scalp, particularly in alopecia totalis/universalis, a finding suggestive of antigenic drive. Shared TCR sequences between patients were less evident than in mice, which may be partly attributable to HLA diversity in the patient population. Unlike mouse skin, where gammadelta T cells dominate, normal human skin contains resident alphabeta T cells that get sequenced too, which complicates analysis of the scalp TCR repertoire. Scalp clonality and the number of expanded CD8+ clones among the top 100 scalp clones were significantly decreased by tofacitinib. Because the treated cohort was small and had only one nonresponder, larger studies are needed to examine links between baseline CD8+ expansion and response. During tofacitinib treatment, many expanded lesional clones remained in scalp and blood, and this persistence may partly explain relapse after treatment is stopped.

The germline V gene sets CDR1 to SGHTA and CDR2 to FQGNSA. The CDR3, cysteine through phenylalanine, is 15 amino acids long. Just the 45-base CDR3 DNA is kept, in frame starting at base 1. A distance of 13 bases separates the germline ends of V and J, which lose 7 bases and 1 base respectively. This sample's treatment or condition label indicates: oral pan-JAK inhibitor, 5-10 mg twice daily. Lesional scalp punch biopsies and peripheral blood were collected from alopecia areata patients. After PBMCs were isolated by density centrifugation and stained for CD3, CD4 and CD8, a FACSAria was used to sort CD4+ and CD8+ T cells. This clone was found many times. There is no known antigen for this receptor. There are no base qualities to consult, and no much larger clone falls within one base.

This receptor was obtained from a human donor with alopecia areata. Rearrangement joined TRBV7-2 to TRBJ2-2, with the D segment identity uncertain. The specimen was CD4+ T cells sorted from blood, collected between weeks 30 and 35, from a patient treated with tofacitinib. The CDR3 sequence is CASTKLSGNTGELFF. The base sequence is TGTGCCAGCACAAAACTCTCAGGGAACACCGGGGAGCTGTTTTTT. Extended through the reference TRBV7-2 and TRBJ2-2 proteins, this CDR3 yields the full variable domain: GAGVSQSPSNKVTEKGKDVELRCDPISGHTALYWYRQSLGQGLEFLIYFQGNSAPDKSGLPSDRFSAERTGGSVSTLTIQRTQQEDSAVYLCASTKLSGNTGELFFGEGSRLTVL.